This T cell receptor beta chain was recorded in a study of control samples from healthy donors and cancer patients (dated by TCRdb to between 2020 and 2021). The library was built by means of the immunoSEQ multiplex PCR assay. TCRdb carries this immuneACCESS record with in-frame sequences only. Its versions omit some clonotypes, under half of them owing to an unresolved V gene in the studies checked, with the rest unexplained. For this sample there are 100,000 to 150,000 clones; roughly 87% appear just once. The ten top clones hold roughly 1.9% of the sample. To note about this clone: The antigen it binds to is not known. No much larger clone is present one base from it, and per-base qualities are unavailable.

For CDR1 and CDR2, the germline V gene lists SNHLY and FYNNEI. Relative to germline, V is 4 bases shorter and J is 4 bases shorter, with 14 bases between their ends. The CDR3 runs 14 amino acids, cysteine and phenylalanine included. The retained sequence is limited to the CDR3, 42 bases, with the frame set at the first base. The material sequenced was blood. This receptor was obtained from a man between 18 and 35 years old in good health. The chain links TRBV2 with TRBJ2-7; possibly the D gene is TRBD2, per 6 matching bases. The DNA sequence is given as TGTGCCAGCAGTGCAAGTGGCGGGAATTACGAGCAGTACTTC. This gives the protein CASSASGGNYEQYF.